The 3 T cell receptor beta chains given below trace back to one sample, sequenced in a study of cytomegalovirus exposure and HLA in healthy donors. It was with 60 Vbeta and 13 Jbeta primers that the PCR ran. Generated by immunoSEQ multiplex PCR, the TCRdb table keeps only in-frame clones and is missing some. The sample totals 25,000 to 40,000 clones. Sequencing used PBMCs. These receptors were collected from a man in his forties in good health and CMV-seronegative.

The chain combines TRBV28 with TRBJ1-1; 7 bases are shared with TRBD1. The CDR3 is made up of 16 amino acids. Germline-derived CDR1 and CDR2 are MDHEN and SYDVKM. Losses at the gene ends were 6 bases for V and 2 bases for J; bases not matched to a gene: 12. The CDR3 DNA reads as TGTGCCAGCAGGTTGACAGGGACCTGGGGAAACACTGAAGCTTTCTTT. Translation: CASRLTGTWGNTEAFF.

About this clone itself: The same CDR3 arises from other DNA sequences in this sample as well. The chain joins TRBV18 to TRBJ2-7; a weak D match, TRBD2 (6 bases). Trimming cost V 2 bases and J 3 bases, with 11 bases left between them. CDR1 and CDR2 from the germline V gene are KGHSH and LQKENI. The CDR3 covers 14 residues. The CDR3 DNA reads as TGTGCCAGCTCACCAGGCAGGGAGGACTACGAGCAGTACTTC. Encoded protein: CASSPGREDYEQYF.

This chain joins TRBV7-7 and TRBJ2-6; a possible D gene is TRBD1 (6 bases). Trimming pared 11 bases from V and 2 bases from J, leaving 10 bases between. Germline CDR1 is SSHAT and CDR2 is FNYEAQ (reference sequence). This CDR3 comprises 13 residues. The CDR3 loop reads CALGAAGANVLTF. DNA for the CDR3: TGTGCCCTGGGGGCTGCTGGGGCCAACGTCCTGACTTTC.